These 9 T cell receptor beta chains were sequenced from one sample in a study of cytotoxic CD8 clonotypes in ibrutinib-treated CLL. Assay: immunoSEQ multiplex PCR; the TCRdb copy retains only in-frame clones and omits some. This sample has about 130,000 clones, with about 85% found just once. This sample comprised PBMCs, obtained after 24 months of ibrutinib treatment. The receptors were sampled from a human donor with chronic lymphocytic leukemia.

The chain joins TRBV12-5 to TRBJ1-1, with D maybe TRBD1 (5 bases). CDR1 and CDR2 from the germline V gene are LGHNT and FRNRAP. The V end lost 5 bases, the J end lost 3 bases, and 13 bases lay between the germline ends. CDR3 length equals 14 residues. The CDR3 here is CASGVSREDTEAFF. The CDR3 DNA follows: TGTGCTAGTGGTGTCAGCAGGGAGGACACTGAAGCTTTCTTT.

The chain's CDR3 is CASSLSRGYEQYF. In nucleotides, the CDR3 is TGTGCCAGCAGCCTATCGAGGGGGTACGAGCAGTACTTC. The chain has TRBV11-2 and TRBJ2-7, with D maybe TRBD1 (6 bases). CDR3 length: 13 residues. The germline V and J ends were trimmed by 5 bases and 4 bases, with 12 bases remaining between them. Germline V gene sequence: CDR1 SGHAT, CDR2 FQNNGV. The variable domain in full, completed from reference TRBV11-2 and TRBJ2-7, reads EAGVAQSPRYKIIEKRQSVAFWCNPISGHATLYWYQQILGQGPKLLIQFQNNGVVDDSQLPKDRFSAERLKGVDSTLKIQPAKLEDSAVYLCASSLSRGYEQYFGPGTRLTVT.

This clone was counted once. V gene TRBV11-2 combines with J gene TRBJ1-1; no clear D. The CDR3 totals 14 residues. The germline gives CDR1 SGHAT, CDR2 FQNNGV. Trimming shortened V by 4 bases and J by 0 bases, and 9 bases separated the two germline ends. In nucleotides, the CDR3 is TGTGCCAGCAGCTCTTCGGCGATGAACACTGAAGCTTTCTTT. It encodes CASSSSAMNTEAFF.

V and J are TRBV2 and TRBJ2-7; perhaps TRBD2 as D (6 bases). The CDR3 extends over 14 amino acids. Germline CDR1 reads SNHLY; CDR2 reads FYNNEI. Trimming cost V 7 bases and J 4 bases, with 17 bases left between them. The CDR3 loop reads CASITGDGAYEQYF. CDR3 sequence (DNA): TGTGCCAGCATTACGGGAGATGGAGCTTACGAGCAGTACTTC.

V is TRBV7-2 and J is TRBJ1-1; the D is unclear. With 3 bases removed from V and 1 base from J, the gap between germline ends came to 12 bases. The CDR3 loop spans 15 amino acids. Looked up from germline, CDR1 is SGHTA and CDR2 is FQGNSA. The CDR3 DNA sequence: TGTGCCAGCAGCTTGCGGCCAACGGGGAACACTGAAGCTTTCTTT. Encoded protein: CASSLRPTGNTEAFF.

The chain couples TRBV7-9 to TRBJ2-5; D is ambiguous. The CDR3 sequence is 13 residues long. Germline values: CDR1 SEHNR, CDR2 FQNEAQ (reference sequence). The V end lost 2 bases, the J end lost 5 bases, and 9 bases lay between the germline ends. The CDR3 DNA sequence: TGTGCCAGCAGCTTACTTGATCGGGAGACCCAGTACTTC. Encoded protein: CASSLLDRETQYF.

As concerns this clone: Other DNA sequences within the sample encode an identical CDR3. The chain is built from TRBV7-2 and TRBJ2-3, with D perhaps being TRBD1 or TRBD2 (5 bases each). V was trimmed by 1 base and J by 2 bases, leaving 7 bases between them. The germline V gene has CDR1 SGHTA and CDR2 FQGNSA. CDR3 size: 14 residues. DNA for the CDR3: TGTGCCAGCAGCTTAGTTGGGACCACAGATACGCAGTATTTT. Protein product: CASSLVGTTDTQYF.

To note about this clone: One junction end does not reproduce the germline sequence, and a read error may be involved. Written as DNA, the CDR3 is TGTGCCAGCAGGGAAGGGACAGGGAGCAATCAGCCCCAGCATTTT. Its translation is CASREGTGSNQPQHF. The gene calls are TRBV2 and TRBJ1-5, with 9 positions matching TRBD1. Germline CDR1 and CDR2: SNHLY and FYNNEI. The CDR3 loop spans 15 amino acids.

V gene TRBV11-2 combines with J gene TRBJ2-7; D gene uncertain. Germline lookup yields CDR1 SGHAT and CDR2 FQNNGV. V was pared by 4 bases and J by 5 bases, with 15 bases between. The CDR3 spans 14 residues. The CDR3, as DNA: TGTGCCAGCAGCTCACTCTCACTGTGGGACGAGCAGTACTTC. Protein product: CASSSLSLWDEQYF.